The rows below give T cell receptor beta chains drawn from one sample of a study of Ad26.COV2.S vaccination and SARS-CoV-2 variants. Data came from immunoSEQ multiplex PCR; TCRdb stores just in-frame clones and leaves some out. Here the sample spans around 300,000 clones, about 89% being singletons. The sequencing used peripheral blood, collected in a trial of Ad26.COV2.S vaccine versus placebo. The receptor set was obtained from a person between 18 and 60 years old who received the Ad26.COV2.S COVID-19 vaccine or a placebo. Each CDR3 is given with its conserved first and last residue. The D gene is left open where the match is weak. Clone size is stated in some rows and not others, as once, few, many or a class when expanded.

TRBJ2-1,13,TRBD2,TRBV28,-,TGTGCCAGCAGAGGGGCTAGCGGGAATGAGCAGTTCTTC,CASRGASGNEQFF
TRBJ2-6,15,-,TRBV7-9,-,TGTGCCAGCACGTTTCAGTCGACAGGGGCCAACGTCCTGACTTTC,CASTFQSTGANVLTF
TRBJ1-4,12,-,TRBV5-4,-,TGTGCCAGCAGCTTGTTCGGGGAAAAACTGTTTTTT,CASSLFGEKLFF
TRBJ2-7,9,-,TRBV29-1,-,TGCAGCGTTTCCTACGAGCAGTACTTC,CSVSYEQYF
TRBJ2-6,16,-,TRBV29-1,-,TGCAGCGCCCGGACTTACGGGACCTCTGGGGCCAACGTCCTGACTTTC,CSARTYGTSGANVLTF
TRBJ2-5,13,-,TRBV2,-,TGTGCCAATGGGCCCTCCATCCAAGAGACCCAGTACTTC,CANGPSIQETQYF
TRBJ2-4,14,TRBD2,TRBV3-1/TRBV3-2,-,TGTGCCAGCAGCCAAGCCGGGGGGAGGGCCATTCAGTACTTC,CASSQAGGRAIQYF
TRBJ1-3,20,TRBD1,TRBV18,-,TGTGCCAGCTCACCATTTTGGGGGGGGTTGGGACAGGAGACCGGAAACACCATATATTTT,CASSPFWGGLGQETGNTIYF
TRBJ2-2,12,-,TRBV29-1,-,TGCAGCGTTGAGGAGGAAACCGGGGAGCTGTTTTTT,CSVEEETGELFF
TRBJ1-2,16,TRBD1,TRBV6-1,-,TGTGCCAGCAGTGACACCCTCCGGGACAGGGGCTATGGCTACACCTTC,CASSDTLRDRGYGYTF
TRBJ2-5,15,-,TRBV5-1,-,TGCGCCAGCAGCTTAGACAGGTCGTTACAAGAGACCCAGTACTTC,CASSLDRSLQETQYF
TRBJ1-5,14,TRBD1,TRBV27,once,TGTGCCAGCAGTTTTAGGGGGCGCGATCAGCCCCAGCATTTT,CASSFRGRDQPQHF
TRBJ1-1,16,-,TRBV3-1/TRBV3-2,-,TGTGCCAGCAGCCAAGATCTAGGCAGTGGAGGGACTGAAGCTTTCTTT,CASSQDLGSGGTEAFF
TRBJ2-2,19,TRBD2,TRBV15,-,TGTGCCACCAGCAGAGAGGCTCTGCGGGGGGGCGGATTTGCCGGGGAGCTGTTTTTT,CATSREALRGGGFAGELFF
TRBJ2-7,15,TRBD1,TRBV27,once,TGTGCCAGCAGCCATACCGTTACAGGGGTGAGCGAGCAGTACTTC,CASSHTVTGVSEQYF
TRBJ2-7,13,-,TRBV12-3/TRBV12-4,-,TGTGCCAGCAGTAGGTCCTTACCTTACGAGCAGTACTTC,CASSRSLPYEQYF
TRBJ1-1,15,-,TRBV6-2/TRBV6-3,-,TGTGCCAGCAGTTACGGGGTAATGATGAACACTGAAGCTTTCTTT,CASSYGVMMNTEAFF
TRBJ1-1,14,-,TRBV25-1,once,TGTGCCAGCAGTGACCCGGGCCTGAACACTGAAGCTTTCTTT,CASSDPGLNTEAFF
TRBJ2-3,15,TRBD2,TRBV7-9,-,TGTGCCAGCAGAGAGACTAGCGGGAGTACAGATACGCAGTATTTT,CASRETSGSTDTQYF
TRBJ2-1,15,TRBD1,TRBV10-3,-,TGTGCCATCAGTAAGGGGACAGGGGGCTATGATGAGCAGTTCTTC,CAISKGTGGYDEQFF
TRBJ1-1,13,-,TRBV7-9,-,TGTGCCAGCAGCTTTCGAGGGGGCACTGAAGCTTTCTTT,CASSFRGGTEAFF
TRBJ2-7,14,TRBD1,TRBV7-9,-,TGTGCCAGCAGCTCCGGGACAGGGGGCTACGAGCAGTACTTC,CASSSGTGGYEQYF
TRBJ2-7,13,-,TRBV6-5,-,TGTGCCAGCAAGAACAGGCTGCACGACGAGCAGTACTTC,CASKNRLHDEQYF
TRBJ1-2,14,-,TRBV6-5,-,TGTGCCAGCAGTTACGACGGGACTAACTATGGCTACACCTTC,CASSYDGTNYGYTF
TRBJ2-3,17,-,TRBV11-2,-,TGTGCCAGCAGCTTAGTGGGACCCCCCGACAGCACAGATACGCAGTATTTT,CASSLVGPPDSTDTQYF
TRBJ1-1,16,TRBD1,TRBV18,-,TGTGCCAGCTCACCGGGACAGGGGGACTTGAACACTGAAGCTTTCTTT,CASSPGQGDLNTEAFF
TRBJ2-7,12,TRBD1,TRBV25-1,-,TGTGCCAGCAGTGAAAACAGGGGAAAGCAGTACTTC,CASSENRGKQYF
TRBJ2-1,13,-,TRBV19,-,TGTGCCAGTAGTCGTGACACGTGGAATGAGCAGTTCTTC,CASSRDTWNEQFF
TRBJ2-5,16,TRBD2,TRBV5-8,-,TGTGCCAGCAGCCTTGGACAAGCGGGGGGGCGGGAGACCCAGTACTTC,CASSLGQAGGRETQYF
TRBJ1-2,13,-,TRBV7-9,-,TGTGCCAGCAGCTCGGGGGCTGGATATGGCTACACCTTC,CASSSGAGYGYTF
TRBJ1-4,13,-,TRBV7-9,once,TGTGCCAGCGGGGGGGCAACTAATGAAAAACTGTTTTTT,CASGGATNEKLFF
TRBJ2-7,14,TRBD1,TRBV6-5,-,TGTGCCAGCAGGGCCGGGACAGGTGATTACGAGCAGTACTTC,CASRAGTGDYEQYF
TRBJ1-6,15,-,TRBV15,-,TGTGCCACCAGCAGCAGACACGGGGGGGATTCACCCCTCCACTTT,CATSSRHGGDSPLHF
TRBJ2-1,22,TRBD2,TRBV12-5,-,TGTGCTAGTGGTTTTGCGGGACTGCCGGGACTAGCGGGGCAGAGCTCCTACAATGAGCAGTTCTTC,CASGFAGLPGLAGQSSYNEQFF
TRBJ2-1,14,-,TRBV6-4,-,TGTGCCAGCAGTGACTCTCAGGCAGGGAACGAGCAGTTCTTC,CASSDSQAGNEQFF
TRBJ1-1,13,-,TRBV6-1,-,TGTGCCAGCAGTGAACAGCTAGTAACTGAAGCTTTCTTT,CASSEQLVTEAFF
TRBJ1-2,12,-,TRBV24-1,few,TGTGCCACCGGGGGGACTCTAGATGGCTACACCTTC,CATGGTLDGYTF
TRBJ2-1,15,-,TRBV3-1/TRBV3-2,-,TGTGCCAGCAGCCAAGATTGGGGGGCCCACAATGAGCAGTTCTTC,CASSQDWGAHNEQFF